In this sample, the clone carrying this T cell receptor (beta chain) turned up a few times. The data stem from a study of blood T cells in healthy people across ages. The use of a sample-barcoded 5' primer and a J-beta primer mix characterized a second PCR of about 6 to 11 cycles. The template-switch adaptor, which had 12 random nucleotides, put a tag on each cDNA molecule. TCRdb recomputed calls from the 5' RACE reads with MiXCR, one row per CDR3 protein. Among 1,500,000 or so distinct CDR3 sequences listed, roughly 43% were seen once. The CDR3 runs to 17 residues. Germline V lookup: CDR1 MNHEY, CDR2 SVGEGT. V was pared by 4 bases and J by 1 base, with 9 bases of the junction left unmatched.

The chain carries TRBV6-2 or TRBV6-3 and TRBJ2-1, with TRBD1 matching over 8 bases. The sequenced sample was blood. The clonotype originates from a woman between 18 and 29 years old in good health. CDR3 nucleotides: TGTGCCAGCAGTTTTACAGGGGGACTTAATTCCTACAATGAGCAGTTCTTC. Its translation is CASSFTGGLNSYNEQFF.